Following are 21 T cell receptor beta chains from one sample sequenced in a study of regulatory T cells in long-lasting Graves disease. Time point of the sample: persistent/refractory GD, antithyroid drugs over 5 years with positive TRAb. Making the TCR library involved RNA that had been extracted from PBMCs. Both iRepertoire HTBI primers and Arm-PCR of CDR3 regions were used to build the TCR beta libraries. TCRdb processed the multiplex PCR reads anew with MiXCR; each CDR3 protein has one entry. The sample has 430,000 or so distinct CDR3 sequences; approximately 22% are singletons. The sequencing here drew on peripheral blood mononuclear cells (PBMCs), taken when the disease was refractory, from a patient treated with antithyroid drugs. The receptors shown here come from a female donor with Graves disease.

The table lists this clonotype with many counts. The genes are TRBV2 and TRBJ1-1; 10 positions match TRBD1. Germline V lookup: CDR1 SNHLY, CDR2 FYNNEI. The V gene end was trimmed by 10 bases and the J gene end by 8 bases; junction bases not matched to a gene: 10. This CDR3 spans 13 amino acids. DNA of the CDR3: TGTGCCAAACCTGGACAGGGGGGTCAGGAAGCTTTCTTT. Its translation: CAKPGQGGQEAFF.

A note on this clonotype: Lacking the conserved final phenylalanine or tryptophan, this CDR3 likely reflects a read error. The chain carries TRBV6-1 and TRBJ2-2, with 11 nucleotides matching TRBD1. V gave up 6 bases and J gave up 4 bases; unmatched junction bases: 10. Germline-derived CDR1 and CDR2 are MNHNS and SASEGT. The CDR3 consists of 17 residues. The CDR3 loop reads CASSPKPGTGGTGELFS. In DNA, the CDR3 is TGTGCCAGCAGCCCCAAACCCGGGACAGGGGGCACCGGGGAGCTGTTTTCT.

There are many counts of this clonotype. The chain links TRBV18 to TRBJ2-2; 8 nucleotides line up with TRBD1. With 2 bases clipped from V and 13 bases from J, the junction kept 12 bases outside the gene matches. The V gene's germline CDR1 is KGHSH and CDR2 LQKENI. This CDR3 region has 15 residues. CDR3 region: CASSPTVTGQGWLFF. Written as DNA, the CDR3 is TGTGCCAGCTCACCAACGGTAACCGGACAGGGTTGGCTGTTTTTT.

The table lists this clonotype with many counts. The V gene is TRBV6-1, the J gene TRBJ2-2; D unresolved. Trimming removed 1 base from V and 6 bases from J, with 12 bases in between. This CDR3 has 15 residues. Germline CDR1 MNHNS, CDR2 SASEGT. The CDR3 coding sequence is TGTGCCAGCAGTGAAGGAAGGGTTGGGCCCGGGGAGCTGTTTTTT. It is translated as CASSEGRVGPGELFF.

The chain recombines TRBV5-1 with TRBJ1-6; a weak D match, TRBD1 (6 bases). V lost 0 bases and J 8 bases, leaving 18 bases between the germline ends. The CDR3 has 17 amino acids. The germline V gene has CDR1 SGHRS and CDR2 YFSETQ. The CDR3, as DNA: TGCGCCAGCAGCTTGGCGGGGAAGACAGGTGTTGATTCACCCCTCCACTTT. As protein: CASSLAGKTGVDSPLHF.

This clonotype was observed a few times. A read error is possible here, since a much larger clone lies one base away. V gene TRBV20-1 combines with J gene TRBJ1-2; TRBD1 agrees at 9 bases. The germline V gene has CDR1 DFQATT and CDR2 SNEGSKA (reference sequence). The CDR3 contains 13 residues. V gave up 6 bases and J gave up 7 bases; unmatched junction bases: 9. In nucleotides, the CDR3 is TGCAGTGCGGCCGGACAGGGGATAGGTGGCTACACCTTC. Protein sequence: CSAAGQGIGGYTF.

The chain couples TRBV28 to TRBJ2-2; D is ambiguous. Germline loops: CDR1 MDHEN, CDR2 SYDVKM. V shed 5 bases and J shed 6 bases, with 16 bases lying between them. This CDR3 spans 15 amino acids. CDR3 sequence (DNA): TGTGCCAGCAGTACGTTAGAACGAGCCGCCGGGGAGCTGTTTTTT. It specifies CASSTLERAAGELFF.

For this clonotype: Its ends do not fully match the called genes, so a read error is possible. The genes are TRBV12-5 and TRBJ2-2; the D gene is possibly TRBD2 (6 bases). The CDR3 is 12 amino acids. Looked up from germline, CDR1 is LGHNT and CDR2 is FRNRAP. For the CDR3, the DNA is TGTGCTAGCTCCGATATAGCCGGGGGGCTGTTTTTT. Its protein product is CASSDIAGGLFF.

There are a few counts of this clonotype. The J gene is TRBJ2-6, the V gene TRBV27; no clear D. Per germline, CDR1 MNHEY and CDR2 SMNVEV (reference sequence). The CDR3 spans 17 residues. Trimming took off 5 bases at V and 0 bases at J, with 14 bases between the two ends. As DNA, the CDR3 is TGTGCCAGCAGTCCGTCCCTCCAGTTCTCTGGGGCCAACGTCCTGACTTTC. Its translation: CASSPSLQFSGANVLTF.

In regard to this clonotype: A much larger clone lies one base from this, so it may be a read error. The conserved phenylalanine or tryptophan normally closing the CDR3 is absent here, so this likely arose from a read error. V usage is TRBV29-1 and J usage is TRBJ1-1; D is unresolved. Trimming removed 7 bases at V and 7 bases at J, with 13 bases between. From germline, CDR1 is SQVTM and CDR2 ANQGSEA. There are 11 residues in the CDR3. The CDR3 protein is CSAFQSLEAFS. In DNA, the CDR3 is TGCAGCGCATTCCAGTCTCTTGAAGCTTTCTCT.

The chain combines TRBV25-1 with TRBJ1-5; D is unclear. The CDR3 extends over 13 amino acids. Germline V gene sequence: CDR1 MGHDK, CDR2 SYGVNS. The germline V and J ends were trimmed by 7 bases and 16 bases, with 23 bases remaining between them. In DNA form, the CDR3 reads TGTGCCAGCATCCCTGGGCCGACTAAGGGTCTACATTTT. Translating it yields CASIPGPTKGLHF. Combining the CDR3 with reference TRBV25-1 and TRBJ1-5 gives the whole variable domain EADIYQTPRYLVIGTGKKITLECSQTMGHDKMYWYQQDPGMELHLIHYSYGVNSTEKGDLSSESTVSRIRTEHFPLTLESARPSHTSQYLCASIPGPTKGLHFGDGTRLSIL.

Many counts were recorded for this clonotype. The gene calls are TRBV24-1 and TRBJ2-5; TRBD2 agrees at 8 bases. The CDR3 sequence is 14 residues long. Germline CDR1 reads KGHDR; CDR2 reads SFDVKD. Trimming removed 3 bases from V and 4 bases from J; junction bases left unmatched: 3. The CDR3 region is CATSDSGRVETQYF. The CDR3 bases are TGTGCCACCAGTGATAGCGGGAGAGTAGAGACCCAGTACTTC.

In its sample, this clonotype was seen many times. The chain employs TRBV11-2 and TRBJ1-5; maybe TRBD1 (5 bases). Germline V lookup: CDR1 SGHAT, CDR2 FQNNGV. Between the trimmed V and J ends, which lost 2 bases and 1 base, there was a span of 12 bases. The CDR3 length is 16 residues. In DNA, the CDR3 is TGTGCCAGCAGCTTACGTCCAGGGAAAAGCAATCAGCCCCAGCATTTT. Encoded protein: CASSLRPGKSNQPQHF. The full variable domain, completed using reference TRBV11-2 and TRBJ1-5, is EAGVAQSPRYKIIEKRQSVAFWCNPISGHATLYWYQQILGQGPKLLIQFQNNGVVDDSQLPKDRFSAERLKGVDSTLKIQPAKLEDSAVYLCASSLRPGKSNQPQHFGDGTRLSIL.

Here the CDR3 DNA reads TGTGCCAGCAGTTTAAGTCCCTCCGGCGGCTACACCTTC. Its translation is CASSLSPSGGYTF. The V and J genes are TRBV28 and TRBJ1-2; D is uncertain. Germline V gives CDR1 MDHEN, CDR2 SYDVKM. V was pared by 2 bases and J by 8 bases, with 12 bases between. CDR3 length: 13 amino acids.

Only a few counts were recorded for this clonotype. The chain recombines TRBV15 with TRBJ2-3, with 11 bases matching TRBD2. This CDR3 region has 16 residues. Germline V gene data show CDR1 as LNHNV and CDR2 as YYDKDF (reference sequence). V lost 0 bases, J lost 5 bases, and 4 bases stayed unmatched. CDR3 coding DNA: TGTGCCACCAGCAGAGAACTAGCGGGAGTTGGAGATACGCAGTATTTT. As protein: CATSRELAGVGDTQYF.

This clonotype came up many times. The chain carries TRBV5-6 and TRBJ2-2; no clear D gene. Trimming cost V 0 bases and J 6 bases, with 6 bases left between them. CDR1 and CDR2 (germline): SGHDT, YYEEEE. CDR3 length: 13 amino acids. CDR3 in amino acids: CASSLVRAGELFF. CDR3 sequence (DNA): TGTGCCAGCAGCTTGGTTCGGGCCGGGGAGCTGTTTTTT. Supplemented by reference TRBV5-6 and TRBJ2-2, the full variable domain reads DAGVTQSPTHLIKTRGQQVTLRCSPKSGHDTVSWYQQALGQGPQFIFQYYEEEERQRGNFPDRFSGHQFPNYSSELNVNALLLGDSALYLCASSLVRAGELFFGEGSRLTVL.

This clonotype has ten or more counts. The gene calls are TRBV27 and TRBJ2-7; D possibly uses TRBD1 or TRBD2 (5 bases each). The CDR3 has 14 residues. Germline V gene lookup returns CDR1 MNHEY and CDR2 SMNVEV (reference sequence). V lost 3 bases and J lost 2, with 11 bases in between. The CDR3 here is CASSFGQGPYEQYF. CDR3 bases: TGTGCCAGCAGTTTTGGGCAGGGACCCTACGAGCAGTACTTC.

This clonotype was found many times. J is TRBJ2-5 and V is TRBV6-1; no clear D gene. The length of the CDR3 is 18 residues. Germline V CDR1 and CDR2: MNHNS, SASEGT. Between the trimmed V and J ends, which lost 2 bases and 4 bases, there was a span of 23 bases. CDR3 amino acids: CASSEFSGQAGVGETQYF. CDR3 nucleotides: TGTGCCAGCAGTGAATTCTCTGGGCAGGCTGGGGTTGGAGAGACCCAGTACTTC.

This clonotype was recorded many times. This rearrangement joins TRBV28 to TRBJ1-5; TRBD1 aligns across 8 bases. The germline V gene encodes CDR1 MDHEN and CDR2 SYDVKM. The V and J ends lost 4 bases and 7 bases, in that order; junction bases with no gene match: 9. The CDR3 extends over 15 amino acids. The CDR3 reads CASSYLQGGRQPQHF. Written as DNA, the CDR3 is TGTGCCAGCAGTTACCTACAGGGGGGGCGGCAGCCCCAGCATTTT.

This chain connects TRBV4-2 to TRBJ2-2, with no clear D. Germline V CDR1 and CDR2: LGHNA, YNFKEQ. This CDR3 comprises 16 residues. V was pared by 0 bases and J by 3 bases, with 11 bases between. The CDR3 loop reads CASSQEIDGDTGELFF. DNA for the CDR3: TGTGCCAGCAGCCAAGAAATTGACGGTGACACCGGGGAGCTGTTTTTT.

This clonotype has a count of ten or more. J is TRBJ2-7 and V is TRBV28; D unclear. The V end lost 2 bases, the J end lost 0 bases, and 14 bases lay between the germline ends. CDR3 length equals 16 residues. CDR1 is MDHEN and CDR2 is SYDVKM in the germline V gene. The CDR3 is CASSLIVAASSYEQYF. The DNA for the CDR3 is TGTGCCAGCAGTTTAATTGTGGCGGCCAGCTCCTACGAGCAGTACTTC.